The 30 T cell receptor beta chains reported below all come from one sample, sequenced in a study of TIL therapy for anti-PD-1-resistant metastatic lung cancer. Sequencing used immunoSEQ v3. The assay was immunoSEQ multiplex PCR, and TCRdb's table has in-frame clones only and misses some. The sample holds about 60,000 clones, roughly 66% seen once. Documented time point: pre-treatment sample, taken before nivolumab and TIL therapy. The source was blood, collected at baseline. The receptor set was obtained from a person between 25 and 79 years old with non-small cell lung cancer.

V usage is TRBV10-1 and J usage is TRBJ2-3, with D perhaps TRBD1 or TRBD2 (5 bases each). Germline V CDR1 and CDR2: WNHNN, SYGVQD (reference sequence). The CDR3 totals 15 residues. V shed 0 bases and J shed 6 bases, with 13 bases lying between them. CDR3 DNA sequence: TGCGCCAGCAGTGAGTCGAATCCGGGGCTGGATACGCAGTATTTT. This gives the protein CASSESNPGLDTQYF.

The J gene is TRBJ2-7, the V gene TRBV27; the D gene is possibly TRBD2 (5 bases). The CDR3 runs to 13 residues. The ends were cut back, 7 bases at V and 4 bases at J, with 14 bases in the middle. Germline V gene sequence: CDR1 MNHEY, CDR2 SMNVEV (reference sequence). DNA for the CDR3: TGTGCCAGCAAACCTACTCGGGGTTACGAGCAGTACTTC. It specifies CASKPTRGYEQYF.

This clone was counted a few times. CDR3 protein: CASSEQGAGYEQYF. Here the CDR3 DNA reads TGTGCCAGCTCGGAACAGGGGGCAGGCTACGAGCAGTACTTC. The chain uses TRBV2 and TRBJ2-7; 9 bases line up with TRBD1. CDR1 SNHLY and CDR2 FYNNEI come from the germline V gene. J lost 3 bases, V lost 8 bases, and 8 bases had no gene match. The CDR3 totals 14 residues.

This clone was recorded once. V is TRBV6-5 and J is TRBJ1-5; perhaps TRBD1 as D (6 bases). The CDR3 contains 15 residues. Per germline, CDR1 MNHEY and CDR2 SVGAGI. Trimming removed 4 bases from V and 5 bases from J, with 15 bases in between. This CDR3 reads CASSSEGGWDQPQHF. The CDR3 DNA is TGTGCCAGCAGTTCGGAGGGGGGGTGGGATCAGCCCCAGCATTTT.

This chain joins TRBV30 and TRBJ1-1; D possibly corresponds to TRBD1 (5 bases). Germline CDR1 GTSNPN, CDR2 SVGIG (reference sequence). V dropped 4 bases and J dropped 3 bases, with 12 bases sitting between them. The CDR3 sequence is 13 residues long. The CDR3 region has the DNA TGTGCCTGGACGAGGGACCTATACACTGAAGCTTTCTTT. This sequence encodes CAWTRDLYTEAFF.

The chain carries TRBV5-4 and TRBJ2-6; D uncertain. CDR3 length: 16 amino acids. CDR1 and CDR2 (germline): SGHNT, YYREEE (reference sequence). V was shortened by 0 bases and J by 4 bases, with 11 bases between the two germline ends. CDR3 residues: CASSLDLGPGANVLTF. The CDR3 DNA follows: TGTGCCAGCAGCTTGGATTTAGGGCCGGGGGCCAACGTCCTGACTTTC.

The rearrangement joins TRBV5-4 to TRBJ2-7, with 9 bases matching TRBD1. Germline V lookup: CDR1 SGHNT, CDR2 YYREEE (reference sequence). This CDR3 has 15 residues. Germline trimming cut 1 base from V and 5 bases from J; bases unmatched to any gene: 7. For the CDR3, the DNA is TGTGCCAGCAGCTTGACAGGGACAGGGTCCCACGAGCAGTACTTC. As protein: CASSLTGTGSHEQYF.

This clone was counted between two and nine times. The rearrangement uses TRBV7-9 and TRBJ2-4; D not resolved. The V end lost 4 bases, the J end lost 9 bases, and 16 bases lay between the germline ends. Germline-derived CDR1 and CDR2 are SEHNR and FQNEAQ (reference sequence). This CDR3 contains 14 residues. This CDR3 is CASSYSGPLTIQYF. The DNA of the CDR3 is TGTGCCAGCAGCTACTCCGGGCCCCTTACCATTCAGTACTTC.

The genes are TRBV4-1 and TRBJ2-5; no reliable D call. The CDR3 has 14 residues. The ends were cut back, 0 bases at V and 8 bases at J, with 13 bases in the middle. Germline CDR1 is MGHRA and CDR2 is YSYEKL. The CDR3 region is CASSQDRTVRTQYF. The CDR3 region has the DNA TGCGCCAGCAGCCAAGATAGAACGGTGAGAACCCAGTACTTC.

This clone showed up just once. This chain links TRBV7-9 with TRBJ2-3, with D unclear. Trimming took 3 bases from V and 10 from J, leaving 11 bases between them. CDR1 and CDR2 (germline): SEHNR, FQNEAQ (reference sequence). This CDR3 region has 12 residues. CDR3: CASSFSGPPQYF. CDR3 coding DNA: TGTGCCAGCAGCTTCTCGGGCCCCCCGCAGTATTTT.

This clone was seen just once. The J gene is TRBJ1-1, the V gene TRBV2, with a weak D call TRBD1 (6 bases). CDR1 and CDR2 from the germline V gene are SNHLY and FYNNEI. V was cut by 2 bases and J by 8 bases, with 18 bases left in between. The CDR3 is 15 residues long. CDR3 bases: TGTGCCAGCAGTGAATTGAGAGGGGGTGAGGGGGAAGCTTTCTTT. As protein: CASSELRGGEGEAFF.

This clone was observed a single time. The rearrangement links TRBV5-1 to TRBJ2-1, with 10 positions matching TRBD1. The CDR3 has 15 amino acids. With V trimmed by 0 bases and J by 7 bases, 4 bases remained unmatched. Germline assignment: CDR1 SGHRS and CDR2 YFSETQ. The CDR3 sequence: CASSLAGTGANEQFF. The CDR3 nucleotides are TGCGCCAGCAGCTTGGCCGGGACAGGGGCGAATGAGCAGTTCTTC.

This chain links TRBV30 with TRBJ2-1; no definite D call. Germline CDR1 and CDR2: GTSNPN and SVGIG (reference sequence). Trimming pared 5 bases from V and 2 bases from J, leaving 13 bases between. The CDR3 extends over 14 amino acids. The CDR3 here is CAWSQLTTYNEQFF. The CDR3 coding sequence is TGTGCCTGGTCACAGCTTACCACCTACAATGAGCAGTTCTTC.

V is TRBV12-5 and J is TRBJ2-1; no definite D call. This CDR3 region has 15 residues. Germline values: CDR1 LGHNT, CDR2 FRNRAP. V was trimmed by 1 base and J by 0 bases, leaving 7 bases between them. The CDR3 DNA sequence: TGTGCTAGTGGTTTGGGTACCATCTCCTACAATGAGCAGTTCTTC. Amino acids: CASGLGTISYNEQFF.

This chain connects TRBV12-5 to TRBJ2-3; no clear D gene. The ends were cut back, 7 bases at V and 4 bases at J, with 12 bases in the middle. The germline gives CDR1 LGHNT, CDR2 FRNRAP. This CDR3 region has 13 residues. As DNA, the CDR3 is TGTGCTAGTGATGGGTTTAGGGCAGATACGCAGTATTTT. Encoded protein: CASDGFRADTQYF. The variable domain in full, completed from reference TRBV12-5 and TRBJ2-3, reads DARVTQTPRHKVTEMGQEVTMRCQPILGHNTVFWYRQTMMQGLELLAYFRNRAPLDDSGMPKDRFSAEMPDATLATLKIQPSEPRDSAVYFCASDGFRADTQYFGPGTRLTVL.

In its sample, this clone was seen once. The CDR3 sequence is CASSSSLGEGYTIYF. The CDR3 coding sequence is TGTGCCAGCAGTTCGTCGCTCGGGGAGGGGTACACCATATATTTT. V usage is TRBV6-5 and J usage is TRBJ1-3, with D perhaps matching TRBD1 (5 bases). CDR1 is MNHEY and CDR2 is SVGAGI in the germline V gene. Trimming stripped 4 bases from V and 8 bases from J, with 18 bases between. The CDR3 consists of 15 residues.

This clone came up a few times. This specimen includes other DNA sequences encoding the same CDR3. The chain carries TRBV7-9 and TRBJ2-5; TRBD1 might be the D (5 bases). Per the germline V gene, CDR1 is SEHNR and CDR2 is FQNEAQ (reference sequence). The V end lost 1 base, the J end lost 4 bases, and 10 bases lay between the germline ends. CDR3 length equals 14 residues. CDR3 DNA sequence: TGTGCCAGCAGCTTAGTGAGGCAGGGAGAGACCCAGTACTTC. Its protein product is CASSLVRQGETQYF.

This chain uses TRBV5-1 with TRBJ2-7; D is perhaps TRBD1 (5 bases). CDR1 and CDR2 from the germline V gene are SGHRS and YFSETQ. This CDR3 spans 14 amino acids. Trimming shortened V by 1 base and J by 6 bases, and 14 bases separated the two germline ends. The CDR3 bases are TGCGCCAGCAGCTTGCAGATGCAGGGCTCCGAGCAGTACTTC. This gives the protein CASSLQMQGSEQYF.

This clone occurred a few times. The rearrangement links TRBV5-1 to TRBJ2-1, with unresolved D. The germline V gene encodes CDR1 SGHRS and CDR2 YFSETQ. Trimming took off 2 bases at V and 0 bases at J, with 9 bases between the two ends. The CDR3 sequence is 15 residues long. The CDR3 is CASSFYGSSYNEQFF. The CDR3 DNA reads TGCGCCAGCAGCTTCTATGGAAGCTCCTACAATGAGCAGTTCTTC. Drawing the rest from reference TRBV5-1 and TRBJ2-1, the complete variable domain is KAGVTQTPRYLIKTRGQQVTLSCSPISGHRSVSWYQQTPGQGLQFLFEYFSETQRNKGNFPGRFSGRQFSNSRSEMNVSTLELGDSALYLCASSFYGSSYNEQFFGPGTRLTVL.

V is TRBV18 and J is TRBJ2-7; 14 bases line up with TRBD2. CDR1 and CDR2 (germline): KGHSH, LQKENI. With 5 bases clipped from V and 4 bases from J, the junction kept 10 bases outside the gene matches. This CDR3 spans 17 amino acids. The CDR3 spells CASSKGLAGAIPYEQYF. The CDR3 coding sequence is TGTGCCAGCTCAAAGGGACTAGCGGGAGCCATTCCTTACGAGCAGTACTTC.

This clone came up a few times. The rearrangement joins TRBV18 to TRBJ2-5; D might be TRBD1 or TRBD2, each matching 6 bases. The V and J ends lost 6 bases and 6 bases respectively, with 11 bases between them. The CDR3 runs to 12 residues. Germline CDR1 is KGHSH and CDR2 is LQKENI. CDR3: CASSFGGQTQYF. The CDR3 region has the DNA TGTGCCAGCTCCTTCGGGGGCCAGACCCAGTACTTC.

This clone was detected only once. The V call is TRBV7-9, the J call TRBJ2-1; the D is unclear. The germline V gene encodes CDR1 SEHNR and CDR2 FQNEAQ (reference sequence). This CDR3 region has 14 residues. Trimming removed 5 bases from V and 4 bases from J, with 12 bases in between. Here the CDR3 DNA reads TGTGCCAGCAGCCCCCGGTTCGATTACAATGAGCAGTTCTTC. The encoded protein is CASSPRFDYNEQFF.

The chain employs TRBV11-3 and TRBJ2-2, with D possibly called TRBD1 or TRBD2 (5 bases each). The V end was cut by 6 bases, the J end by 7 bases, with 15 bases between. This CDR3 is 14 amino acids long. Per germline, CDR1 SGHNT and CDR2 YENEEA. CDR3 DNA sequence: TGTGCCAGCAGTATATCAGGGACCCGCGGGGAGCTGTTTTTT. It translates to CASSISGTRGELFF.

This clone was picked up a small number of times. The V and J genes are TRBV30 and TRBJ2-3; D uncertain. This CDR3 spans 10 amino acids. The V gene lost 1 base and the J gene lost 15 bases, with 11 bases spanning the gap. The germline CDR1 and CDR2 sequences are GTSNPN and SVGIG (reference sequence). This CDR3 is CAWSAPRPYF. The CDR3 nucleotides are TGTGCCTGGAGTGCACCTCGGCCCTATTTT. The entire variable domain, with the rest obtained from reference TRBV30 and TRBJ2-3, is as follows: SQTIHQWPATLVQPVGSPLSLECTVEGTSNPNLYWYRQAAGRGLQLLFYSVGIGQISSEVPQNLSASRPQDRQFILSSKKLLLSDSGFYLCAWSAPRPYFGPGTRLTVL.

The J gene is TRBJ2-5, the V gene TRBV6-6; TRBD2 agrees at 11 bases. With V trimmed by 4 bases and J by 5 bases, 6 bases remained unmatched. The length of the CDR3 is 15 residues. Germline lookup yields CDR1 MNHNY and CDR2 SVGAGI (reference sequence). CDR3 sequence reads: CASSWGTSGGETQYF. CDR3 nucleotide sequence: TGTGCCAGCAGTTGGGGGACTAGCGGTGGGGAGACCCAGTACTTC.

This clone came up once. This chain links TRBV30 with TRBJ2-7; 8 bases agree with TRBD1. Germline CDR1 GTSNPN, CDR2 SVGIG (reference sequence). This CDR3 has 14 residues. V trimming: 2 bases; J trimming: 2 bases; junction bases outside the gene matches: 5. The CDR3 protein is CAWSTGQGPYEQYF. CDR3 DNA: TGTGCCTGGAGTACCGGACAGGGACCCTACGAGCAGTACTTC.

The chain carries TRBV6-1 and TRBJ2-1, with D perhaps matching TRBD1 or TRBD2 (5 bases each). Trimming removed 2 bases at V and 5 bases at J, with 13 bases between. Germline loops: CDR1 MNHNS, CDR2 SASEGT. The CDR3 spans 15 residues. CDR3 residues: CASSERLGVDNEQFF. The CDR3 nucleotides read TGTGCCAGCAGTGAACGCTTGGGGGTAGACAATGAGCAGTTCTTC.

The rearrangement links TRBV11-3 to TRBJ2-3, with D unclear. CDR1 is SGHNT, CDR2 YENEEA, per germline. Trimming took off 1 base at V and 8 bases at J, with 16 bases between the two ends. The CDR3 contains 15 residues. The CDR3 here is CASSLARGTVGTQYF. CDR3 DNA: TGTGCCAGCAGCTTAGCCCGAGGCACAGTTGGTACGCAGTATTTT.

The chain combines TRBV5-6 with TRBJ2-6; D unclear. CDR3 length: 15 amino acids. With 7 bases removed from V and 4 bases from J, the gap between germline ends came to 15 bases. Germline V gene data show CDR1 as SGHDT and CDR2 as YYEEEE. The CDR3 nucleotides are TGTGCCAGCTCCTTGCCCAATAAAGGGGCCAACGTCCTGACTTTC. It translates to CASSLPNKGANVLTF. Full variable domain (rest looked up from reference TRBV5-6 and TRBJ2-6): DAGVTQSPTHLIKTRGQQVTLRCSPKSGHDTVSWYQQALGQGPQFIFQYYEEEERQRGNFPDRFSGHQFPNYSSELNVNALLLGDSALYLCASSLPNKGANVLTFGAGSRLTVL.

The chain has TRBV10-3 and TRBJ2-7; 8 nucleotides align to TRBD1. Per germline, CDR1 ENHRY and CDR2 SYGVKD. The CDR3 extends over 16 amino acids. Germline trimming cut 6 bases from V and 3 bases from J; bases unmatched to any gene: 13. The CDR3 reads CAISQRRPGGYYEQYF. The CDR3 region has the DNA TGTGCCATCAGCCAACGCCGGCCAGGGGGCTACTACGAGCAGTACTTC.